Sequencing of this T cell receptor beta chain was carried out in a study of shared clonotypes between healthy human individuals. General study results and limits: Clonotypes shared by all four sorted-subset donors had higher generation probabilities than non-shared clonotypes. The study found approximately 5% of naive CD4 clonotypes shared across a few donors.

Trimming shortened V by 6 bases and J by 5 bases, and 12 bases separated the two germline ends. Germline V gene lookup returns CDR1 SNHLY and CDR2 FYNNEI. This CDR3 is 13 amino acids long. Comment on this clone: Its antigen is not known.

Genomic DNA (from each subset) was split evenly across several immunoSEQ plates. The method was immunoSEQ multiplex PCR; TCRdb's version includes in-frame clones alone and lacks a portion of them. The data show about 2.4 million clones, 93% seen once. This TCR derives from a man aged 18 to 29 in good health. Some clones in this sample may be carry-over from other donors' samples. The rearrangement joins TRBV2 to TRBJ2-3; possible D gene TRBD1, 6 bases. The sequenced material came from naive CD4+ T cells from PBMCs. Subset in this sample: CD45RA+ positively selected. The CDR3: CASRETGLDTQYF. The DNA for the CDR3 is TGTGCCAGCAGGGAGACAGGCTTAGATACGCAGTATTTT.